This T cell receptor (beta chain) is from a study of response to subunit inactivated influenza vaccine. This clonotype was detected only a few times. Its antigen is currently unknown. Each CDR3 protein gets one entry after TCRdb re-called the RT-PCR reads with MiXCR. The repertoire includes 500,000 to 550,000 distinct CDR3 sequences, 6% to 9% of them detected once, and approximately 13% sits in the top ten. Study findings and constraints: Each seasonal influenza vaccination, the authors suggested, recruits few new T cells.

The CDR3 contains 16 residues. The chain has TRBV21-1 and TRBJ1-5. TRBV21-1 is shown as a pseudogene. The source of this sequence is a man in his fifties or sixties who received an inactivated influenza vaccine. This material consisted of PBMCs from blood, taken about 23 months after vaccination. The CDR3 spells CASSKGGRESNQPQHF. Here the CDR3 DNA reads TGTGCCAGCAGCAAAGGGGGACGAGAAAGCAATCAGCCCCAGCATTTT.